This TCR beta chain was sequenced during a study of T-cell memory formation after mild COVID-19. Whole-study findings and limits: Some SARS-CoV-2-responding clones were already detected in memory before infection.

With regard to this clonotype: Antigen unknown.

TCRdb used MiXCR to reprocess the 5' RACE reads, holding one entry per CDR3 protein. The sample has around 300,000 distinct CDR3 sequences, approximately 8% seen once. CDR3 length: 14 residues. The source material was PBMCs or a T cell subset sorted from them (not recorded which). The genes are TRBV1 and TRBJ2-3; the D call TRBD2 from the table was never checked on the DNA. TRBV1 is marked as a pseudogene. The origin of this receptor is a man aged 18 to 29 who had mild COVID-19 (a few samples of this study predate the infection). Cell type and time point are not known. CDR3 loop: CTSSPRDCPDTQYF. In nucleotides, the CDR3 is TGCACCAGCAGCCCACGGGACTGTCCAGATACGCAGTATTTT.